Each of the 4 T cell receptor beta chains below was sequenced from the same sample in a study of blood T cell dynamics during melanoma immunotherapy. Time point reported: pre-treatment baseline. The data were produced by immunoSEQ multiplex PCR, yet TCRdb's version contains in-frame clones alone and is incomplete. The data show about 22,000 clones, around 92% seen once. The sample consisted of blood, taken from a patient treated with checkpoint blockade. The receptors originated from a human donor with melanoma.

The J gene is TRBJ2-7, the V gene TRBV11-2; TRBD1 aligns across 11 bases. The CDR3 consists of 13 residues. The V and J ends lost 4 bases and 5 bases, in that order; junction bases with no gene match: 1. CDR1 SGHAT and CDR2 FQNNGV come from the germline V gene. CDR3 DNA sequence: TGTGCCAGCAGCTCGGACAGGGGGCACGAGCAGTACTTC. This sequence encodes CASSSDRGHEQYF.

DNA of the CDR3: TGCGCCAGCAGCTTTGGGACAGGATCGGTCACTGAAGCTTTCTTT. It encodes CASSFGTGSVTEAFF. The chain links TRBV5-1 to TRBJ1-1; 8 nucleotides align to TRBD1. Germline V CDR1 and CDR2: SGHRS, YFSETQ. J was trimmed by 4 bases and V by 2 bases; bases with no gene match: 7. This CDR3 is built from 15 residues.

The J gene is TRBJ2-5, the V gene TRBV2, with D possibly TRBD2 on 6 matching bases. Germline CDR1 reads SNHLY; CDR2 reads FYNNEI. V lost 4 bases and J lost 5, with 23 bases in between. CDR3 size: 17 residues. The CDR3 nucleotides read TGTGCCAGCAGTGGCGAGGTAGGAGAACGGGAGTGGGAGACCCAGTACTTC. Its protein is CASSGEVGEREWETQYF.

This rearrangement joins TRBV7-8 to TRBJ1-2; TRBD1 is a possible D gene (6 bases). Per germline, CDR1 SGHVS and CDR2 FQNEAQ. The CDR3 has 14 amino acids. Trimming pared 5 bases from V and 11 bases from J, leaving 21 bases between. Here the CDR3 DNA reads TGTGCCAGCAGCCCCGGGGGCGTCGGGGCGGGGTACACCTTC. The encoded protein is CASSPGGVGAGYTF.